This TCR beta chain was identified in a study of blood T cells in healthy people across ages. This clonotype was observed at least ten times. Together with a sample-barcoded 5' primer, a J-beta primer mix was included in a second PCR lasting roughly 6 to 12 cycles. TCRdb processed the 5' RACE reads anew with MiXCR; each CDR3 protein has one entry. The data hold some 900,000 distinct CDR3 sequences, with around 26% observed a single time. Germline V gives CDR1 WNHNN, CDR2 SYGVQD (reference sequence). V trimming: 10 bases; J trimming: 5 bases; junction bases outside the gene matches: 9. The CDR3 contains 13 residues.

The TCR comes from a woman aged 80 or older in good health. The sequenced material came from blood. The genes are TRBV10-1 and TRBJ2-5, with 8 bases that match TRBD1. CDR3 protein: CATSTGQGETQYF. CDR3 in DNA: TGCGCCACTTCAACAGGACAGGGTGAGACCCAGTACTTC.